This TCR beta chain was found in a study of cytomegalovirus exposure and HLA in healthy donors. Notes on the study in general: Under in vitro conditions, three CMV-associated chains were confirmed as specific for CMV antigens. Available immune exposure information was restricted to CMV serostatus only.

Germline lookup yields CDR1 SGHRS and CDR2 YFSETQ. The CDR3 runs to 11 residues. Trimming took off 0 bases at V and 7 bases at J, with 5 bases between the two ends. As for this clone: The antigen remains undetermined.

The primer mix had 60 Vbeta and 13 Jbeta primers. Libraries were prepared by immunoSEQ multiplex PCR; TCRdb keeps only in-frame clonotypes and omits some of them. The table for this sample gives over 60,000 clones. There were likely unrecorded immune exposures, though donors were nominally healthy when sampled. This receptor was taken from a female donor in good health and CMV-seropositive. The sample taken for sequencing was PBMCs. The chain combines TRBV5-1 with TRBJ2-7, with D uncertain. CDR3 in amino acids: CASSLADEQYF. The CDR3 nucleotides are TGCGCCAGCAGCTTGGCAGATGAGCAGTACTTC.